Following are 27 T cell receptor beta chains from one sample sequenced in a study of human T cells and chemical hapten exposure. TCRdb used MiXCR to reprocess the RACE reads, holding one entry per CDR3 protein. The sample holds 90,000 to 110,000 distinct CDR3 sequences, more than 7% seen once. Time point: patch test 2, 6 weeks after DPC sensitization. The sample's treatment: therapeutic diphenylcyclopropenone sensitization with weekly scalp DPC. Sequencing used whole blood, obtained in connection with sensitization to the hapten diphenylcyclopropenone (DPC). These receptor sequences come from a woman in her thirties or forties with alopecia areata. Some clones in this sample may be carry-over from other donors' samples.

The rearrangement uses TRBV3-1 and TRBJ2-3, with D unclear. Trimming left V 4 bases short and J 1 base short, with 15 bases between. The germline CDR1 and CDR2 sequences are LGHDT and YNNKEL (reference sequence). There are 16 residues in the CDR3. The CDR3 is CASSRLLTQGTDTQYF. The CDR3 DNA reads as TGTGCCAGCAGCCGCCTACTTACGCAGGGCACAGATACGCAGTATTTT.

This clonotype was observed at least ten times. V and J are TRBV19 and TRBJ1-5, with a possible D match to TRBD1 (6 bases). Germline V lookup: CDR1 LNHDA, CDR2 SQIVND (reference sequence). V was shortened by 4 bases and J by 2 bases, with 12 bases between the two germline ends. The CDR3 has 15 amino acids. The CDR3 region is CASSRGGPGNQPQHF. DNA for the CDR3: TGTGCCAGTAGTAGAGGGGGACCGGGCAATCAGCCCCAGCATTTT.

This clonotype was counted ten times or more. J is TRBJ2-5 and V is TRBV4-1, with 8 bases fitting TRBD1. Unmatched junction bases numbered 4, after V lost 0 bases and J lost 1 base. Germline CDR1 reads MGHRA; CDR2 reads YSYEKL. This CDR3 has 16 amino acids. CDR3 nucleotides: TGCGCCAGCAGCCAAGATCCCGGACAGGGCCAAGAGACCCAGTACTTC. This codes for CASSQDPGQGQETQYF.

This clonotype appeared many times. The chain employs TRBV28 and TRBJ1-5, with D maybe TRBD1 (6 bases). The CDR3 runs to 15 residues. V lost 9 bases, J lost 7 bases, and 22 bases lay in between. Germline loops: CDR1 MDHEN, CDR2 SYDVKM. The CDR3 loop is CASQHWRTDLQPQHF. The CDR3 region has the DNA TGTGCCAGTCAACATTGGAGGACAGACCTCCAGCCCCAGCATTTT. The entire variable domain, with the rest obtained from reference TRBV28 and TRBJ1-5, is as follows: DVKVTQSSRYLVKRTGEKVFLECVQDMDHENMFWYRQDPGLGLRLIYFSYDVKMKEKGDIPEGYSVSREKKERFSLILESASTNQTSMYLCASQHWRTDLQPQHFGDGTRLSIL.

This clonotype has just a few counts. The gene calls are TRBV11-2 and TRBJ2-3, with unresolved D. Germline values: CDR1 SGHAT, CDR2 FQNNGV. V shed 1 base and J shed 2 bases, with 10 bases lying between them. The CDR3 totals 15 residues. Here the CDR3 DNA reads TGTGCCAGCAGCTTAGCCTTGGGAAACACAGATACGCAGTATTTT. Its protein product is CASSLALGNTDTQYF.

The V call is TRBV10-3, the J call TRBJ2-5; 9 bases are a match to TRBD2. Trimming at V came to 7 bases and at J to 4 bases, leaving 13 bases not matched to a gene. The V gene's germline CDR1 is ENHRY and CDR2 SYGVKD. This CDR3 contains 16 residues. In DNA, the CDR3 is TGTGCCATCAACACTGGGGCTAGCGGGGCCCCAGAGACCCAGTACTTC. This gives the protein CAINTGASGAPETQYF.

The chain combines TRBV5-1 with TRBJ2-5; weak D call: TRBD1 (6 bases). Trimming took 4 bases from V and 0 from J, leaving 13 bases between them. In germline, CDR1 is SGHRS, CDR2 YFSETQ. The length of the CDR3 is 15 residues. The CDR3 loop reads CASSPGHLYQETQYF. The DNA for the CDR3 is TGCGCCAGCAGCCCGGGACACCTCTACCAAGAGACCCAGTACTTC.

This clonotype showed up just a few times. V is TRBV4-3 and J is TRBJ1-1, with D hard to call. V lost 1 base to trimming and J lost 6 bases, with 15 bases between them. This CDR3 contains 15 residues. CDR1 and CDR2 from the germline V gene are LGHNA and YSLEER. The CDR3 spells CASSQGRTQAPEAFF. The CDR3, as DNA: TGCGCCAGCAGCCAAGGCCGAACTCAGGCTCCTGAAGCTTTCTTT.

This clonotype came up many times. CDR3 nucleotides: TGTGCCAGCAGCCCCACTAGCGGGGGGGCGGATGAGCAGTTCTTC. Translating it yields CASSPTSGGADEQFF. The V and J genes are TRBV5-6 and TRBJ2-1, with 13 bases identical to TRBD2. After removal of 4 bases from V and 8 bases from J, the junction contained 6 bases not matched to a gene. Per the germline V gene, CDR1 is SGHDT and CDR2 is YYEEEE. There are 15 residues in the CDR3.

The chain uses TRBV7-2 and TRBJ2-1; 15 nucleotides align to TRBD2. The length of the CDR3 is 21 residues. The V and J ends lost 3 bases and 0 bases, in that order; junction bases with no gene match: 12. The germline V gene has CDR1 SGHTA and CDR2 FQGNSA. CDR3 protein: CASSFAFLGLAGGSSYNEQFF. The CDR3 coding sequence is TGTGCCAGCAGCTTCGCCTTCCTGGGACTAGCGGGGGGTAGCTCCTACAATGAGCAGTTCTTC.

This clonotype has only a few counts. The chain combines TRBV11-2 with TRBJ2-7; D unresolved. Looked up from germline, CDR1 is SGHAT and CDR2 is FQNNGV. Between the trimmed V and J ends, which lost 5 bases and 5 bases, there was a span of 7 bases. The CDR3 is made up of 11 amino acids. The CDR3 protein is CASSLWDEQYF. DNA of the CDR3: TGTGCCAGCAGCCTGTGGGACGAGCAGTACTTC.

The table lists this clonotype with a few counts. V usage is TRBV7-2 and J usage is TRBJ2-3; no definite D call. CDR1 is SGHTA and CDR2 is FQGNSA in the germline V gene. This CDR3 contains 14 residues. With 5 bases removed from V and 6 bases from J, the gap between germline ends came to 15 bases. CDR3 region: CASSPDPFPDTQYF. CDR3 sequence (DNA): TGTGCCAGCAGCCCGGACCCTTTTCCCGATACGCAGTATTTT.

This clonotype has ten or more counts. This chain uses TRBV6-5 with TRBJ2-3; 8 nucleotides match TRBD2. This CDR3 is 15 amino acids long. Germline CDR1 MNHEY, CDR2 SVGAGI. Trimming removed 5 bases from V and 2 bases from J; junction bases left unmatched: 6. DNA for the CDR3: TGTGCCAGCAGTGGTAGGCGGGGGGCCACAGATACGCAGTATTTT. Protein sequence: CASSGRRGATDTQYF.

This clonotype was seen at least ten times. This rearrangement joins TRBV7-9 to TRBJ2-7; 7 bases are a match to TRBD2. Germline-derived CDR1 and CDR2 are SEHNR and FQNEAQ (reference sequence). Trimming at V came to 5 bases and at J to 2 bases, leaving 15 bases not matched to a gene. This CDR3 is 17 amino acids long. The CDR3 nucleotides are TGTGCCAGCAGCCCTACTCAAAGGGCTAGCGGTCCCTACGAGCAGTACTTC. This encodes CASSPTQRASGPYEQYF.

This sequence joins TRBV12-3 or TRBV12-4 and TRBJ2-7; D may be TRBD2 (6 bases). V was cut by 5 bases and J by 7 bases, with 12 bases left in between. CDR3 length: 12 amino acids. The CDR3: CASSLGGMEQYF. Written as DNA, the CDR3 is TGTGCCAGCAGTCTGGGGGGAATGGAGCAGTACTTC.

This clonotype was counted a few times. The chain has TRBV18 and TRBJ1-1; TRBD1 agrees at 8 bases. The V gene's germline CDR1 is KGHSH and CDR2 LQKENI. With V trimmed by 6 bases and J by 2 bases, 5 bases remained unmatched. There are 14 residues in the CDR3. CDR3 sequence (DNA): TGTGCCAGCTCCGGACAGGGTGGTAACACTGAAGCTTTCTTT. This codes for CASSGQGGNTEAFF.

This clonotype was observed many times. The chain recombines TRBV7-9 with TRBJ1-1, with a possible D match to TRBD1 (6 bases). CDR3 length equals 15 residues. Germline CDR1 and CDR2: SEHNR and FQNEAQ (reference sequence). Trimming removed 5 bases at V and 1 base at J, with 14 bases between. The CDR3 sequence is CASSPRQARNTEAFF. In DNA form, the CDR3 reads TGTGCCAGCAGCCCCCGACAGGCCAGGAACACTGAAGCTTTCTTT.

The chain is built from TRBV30 and TRBJ1-2; D possibly corresponds to TRBD1 (5 bases). Germline CDR1 is GTSNPN and CDR2 is SVGIG (reference sequence). The CDR3 consists of 14 residues. V shed 0 bases and J shed 2 bases, with 10 bases lying between them. The CDR3 sequence: CAWSVQAGNYGYTF. CDR3 DNA sequence: TGTGCCTGGAGTGTACAGGCGGGGAACTATGGCTACACCTTC.

This clonotype occurred many times. The CDR3 region is CASSSTIGEQFF. CDR3 nucleotide sequence: TGTGCCAGCAGTTCCACGATCGGGGAGCAGTTCTTC. J is TRBJ2-1 and V is TRBV12-3 or TRBV12-4; D is unresolved. The CDR3 has 12 amino acids. V gave up 4 bases and J gave up 10 bases, with 11 bases separating them.

This clonotype has at least ten counts. The chain uses TRBV6-2 or TRBV6-3 and TRBJ2-5; D is undetermined. The ends were cut back, 5 bases at V and 10 bases at J, with 11 bases in the middle. The CDR3 sequence is 11 residues long. CDR1 and CDR2 from the germline V gene are MNHEY and SVGEGT. The DNA for the CDR3 is TGTGCCAGCAGTGACCGCCGAGGCCAGTACTTC. As protein: CASSDRRGQYF.

The chain links TRBV7-6 to TRBJ1-1, with D perhaps TRBD1 (5 bases). V shed 6 bases and J shed 4 bases, with 18 bases lying between them. Germline V gene sequence: CDR1 SGHVS, CDR2 FNYEAQ. The CDR3 sequence is 15 residues long. The CDR3, as DNA: TGTGCCAGCAGTCTAGTGGGAGGGGACGTCACTGAAGCTTTCTTT. This gives the protein CASSLVGGDVTEAFF.

This clonotype was detected only a few times. The V gene is TRBV7-9, the J gene TRBJ2-7; TRBD2 is a possible D gene (6 bases). Trimming stripped 5 bases from V and 0 bases from J, with 17 bases between. Per germline, CDR1 SEHNR and CDR2 FQNEAQ (reference sequence). There are 16 residues in the CDR3. Here the CDR3 reads CASSPPQGGSSYEQYF. The CDR3 DNA follows: TGTGCCAGCAGCCCGCCACAAGGAGGGAGCTCCTACGAGCAGTACTTC.

This chain connects TRBV6-2 or TRBV6-3 to TRBJ2-1; perhaps TRBD2 as D (6 bases). This CDR3 has 15 residues. Trimming cost V 0 bases and J 9 bases, with 15 bases left between them. CDR1 and CDR2 (germline): MNHEY, SVGEGT. As DNA, the CDR3 is TGTGCCAGCAGTTACTCAGCTAGCCGGGGGTCTGAGCAGTTCTTC. Its translation: CASSYSASRGSEQFF.

In DNA form, the CDR3 reads TGTGCCAGCAGCCAAGAAAGCCGACAGGGAGTTTCGATCTACGAGCAGTACTTC. Protein product: CASSQESRQGVSIYEQYF. The gene calls are TRBV3-1 and TRBJ2-7; TRBD1 aligns across 7 bases. V trimming: 0 bases; J trimming: 3 bases; junction bases outside the gene matches: 14. This CDR3 is 18 amino acids long. Looked up from germline, CDR1 is LGHDT and CDR2 is YNNKEL (reference sequence).

The table lists this clonotype with a few counts. The chain couples TRBV19 to TRBJ2-1; D may be TRBD1 or TRBD2 (5 bases each). There are 15 residues in the CDR3. Germline V gene lookup returns CDR1 LNHDA and CDR2 SQIVND (reference sequence). Between the trimmed V and J ends, which lost 5 bases and 9 bases, there was a span of 20 bases. The CDR3 here is CASSLPLQGRGEQFF. DNA for the CDR3: TGTGCCAGTAGTTTACCCCTCCAGGGACGAGGTGAGCAGTTCTTC.

The rearrangement uses TRBV6-5 and TRBJ2-6, with D possibly called TRBD1 or TRBD2 (5 bases each). Trimming cost V 4 bases and J 2 bases, with 9 bases left between them. The CDR3 has 15 amino acids. Per germline, CDR1 MNHEY and CDR2 SVGAGI. The CDR3 nucleotides are TGTGCCAGCAGTTGGGACGGTCCTGGGGCCAACGTCCTGACTTTC. It translates to CASSWDGPGANVLTF.

This clonotype was found once. Its ends do not fully match the called genes, so a read error is possible. The rearrangement links TRBV12-3 or TRBV12-4 to TRBJ1-5; D is perhaps TRBD1 (6 bases). The CDR3 extends over 13 amino acids. CDR3 amino acids: CASSRKHGQPQRF. The CDR3 bases are TGTGCCAGCAGCCGTAAACATGGACAGCCCCAGCGTTTT.